This TCR beta chain appears in the sequencing data of a study of regulatory T cells in long-lasting Graves disease. Study-wide findings and caveats: It was in persistent disease that TRBV28, TRBJ1-2 and TRBJ2-5 were favored. Persistent Graves' patients showed a TCR diversity that was lower than that of newly diagnosed ones.

The time point: newly diagnosed GD, antithyroid drugs for less than 3 months. Isolated PBMC RNA provided the starting material for the TCR library. It was an endocrinology department in Xi'an, China, that provided the patients. Turning to this clonotype: As yet, its antigen is unknown.

TCR beta libraries were built with iRepertoire HTBI primers and Arm-PCR of CDR3 regions. A single record per CDR3 protein comes from TCRdb applying MiXCR to the multiplex PCR reads. This table holds hundreds of thousands of distinct CDR3 sequences, about 15% found once. Deletions cut 4 bases from V and 2 bases from J, with 15 bases between. The CDR3 covers 15 residues. Germline CDR1 and CDR2: SGDLS and YYNGEE. These data also featured in a second study, about T cells in Graves' hyperthyroidism and ophthalmopathy. That report notes: A model of 13 V-J features distinguished ophthalmopathy from stable hyperthyroidism.

This rearrangement joins TRBV9 to TRBJ2-5, with D tentatively TRBD2 (5 bases). The TCR originated in a woman in her 30s with Graves disease. The sequences come from peripheral blood mononuclear cells (PBMCs), collected at new diagnosis, from a patient treated with antithyroid drugs. The CDR3 nucleotides are TGTGCCAGCAGCCCCTATGCGAGGGAGCAAGAGACCCAGTACTTC. It specifies CASSPYAREQETQYF.